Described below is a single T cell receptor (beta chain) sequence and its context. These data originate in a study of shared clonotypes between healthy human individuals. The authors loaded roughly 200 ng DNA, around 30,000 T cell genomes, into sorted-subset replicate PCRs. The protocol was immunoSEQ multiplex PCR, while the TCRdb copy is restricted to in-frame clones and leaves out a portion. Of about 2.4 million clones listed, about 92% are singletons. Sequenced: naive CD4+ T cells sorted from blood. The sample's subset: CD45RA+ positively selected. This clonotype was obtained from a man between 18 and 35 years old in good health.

CDR3 DNA: TGTGCCAGCAGCGGTCCGGGACTAGCGGGAGTTGGCGAGCAGTTCTTC. Its protein is CASSGPGLAGVGEQFF. The V gene is TRBV7-2, the J gene TRBJ2-1; 14 nucleotides match TRBD2. CDR3 length: 16 amino acids. From germline, CDR1 is SGHTA and CDR2 FQGNSA. After removal of 5 bases from V and 10 bases from J, the junction contained 10 bases not matched to a gene. The full variable domain, completed using reference TRBV7-2 and TRBJ2-1, is GAGVSQSPSNKVTEKGKDVELRCDPISGHTALYWYRQSLGQGLEFLIYFQGNSAPDKSGLPSDRFSAERTGGSVSTLTIQRTQQEDSAVYLCASSGPGLAGVGEQFFGPGTRLTVL.